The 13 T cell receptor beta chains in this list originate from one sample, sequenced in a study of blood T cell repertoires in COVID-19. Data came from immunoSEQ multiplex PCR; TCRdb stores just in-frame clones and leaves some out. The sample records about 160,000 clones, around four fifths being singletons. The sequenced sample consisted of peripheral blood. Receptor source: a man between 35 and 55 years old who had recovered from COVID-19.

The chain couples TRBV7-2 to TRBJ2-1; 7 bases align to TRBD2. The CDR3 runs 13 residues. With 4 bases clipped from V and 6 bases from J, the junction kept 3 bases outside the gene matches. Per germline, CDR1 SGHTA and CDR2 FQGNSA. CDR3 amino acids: CASSSGLSNEQFF. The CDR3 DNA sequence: TGTGCCAGCAGCTCGGGACTATCCAATGAGCAGTTCTTC.

In nucleotides, the CDR3 is TGTGCCAGCAGCCACCTGACAGGGGAAAGCACTGAAGCTTTCTTT. Amino acid sequence: CASSHLTGESTEAFF. This chain joins TRBV14 and TRBJ1-1, with 8 bases matching TRBD1. The CDR3 is made up of 15 amino acids. V dropped 3 bases and J dropped 4; count of bases not matched to a gene: 7. Germline V lookup: CDR1 SGHDN, CDR2 FVKESK. Combining the CDR3 with reference TRBV14 and TRBJ1-1 gives the whole variable domain EAGVTQFPSHSVIEKGQTVTLRCDPISGHDNLYWYRRVMGKEIKFLLHFVKESKQDESGMPNNRFLAERTGGTYSTLKVQPAELEDSGVYFCASSHLTGESTEAFFGQGTRLTVV.

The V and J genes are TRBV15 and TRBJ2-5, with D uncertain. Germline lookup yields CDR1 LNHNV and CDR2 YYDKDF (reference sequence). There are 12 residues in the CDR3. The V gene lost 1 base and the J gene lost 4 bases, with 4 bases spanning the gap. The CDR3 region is CATSRARETQYF. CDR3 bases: TGTGCCACCAGCAGAGCTCGAGAGACCCAGTACTTC.

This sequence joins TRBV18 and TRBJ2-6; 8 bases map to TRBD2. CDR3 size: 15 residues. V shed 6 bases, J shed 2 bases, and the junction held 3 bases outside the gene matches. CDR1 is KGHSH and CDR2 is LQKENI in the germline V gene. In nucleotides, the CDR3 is TGTGCCAGCTCCCCGGGAGGGGCTGGGGCCAACGTCCTGACTTTC. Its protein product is CASSPGGAGANVLTF.

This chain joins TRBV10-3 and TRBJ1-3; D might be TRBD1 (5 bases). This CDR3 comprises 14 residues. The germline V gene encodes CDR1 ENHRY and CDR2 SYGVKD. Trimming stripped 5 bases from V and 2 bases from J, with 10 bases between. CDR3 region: CAISFGQAGNTIYF. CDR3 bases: TGTGCCATCAGTTTCGGACAAGCTGGAAACACCATATATTTT.

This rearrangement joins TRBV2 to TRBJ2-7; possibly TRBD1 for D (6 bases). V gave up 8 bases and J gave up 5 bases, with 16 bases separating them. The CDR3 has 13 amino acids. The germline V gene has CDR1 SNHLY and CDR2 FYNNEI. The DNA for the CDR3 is TGTGCCAGCCACGAGTGGACAGCTAACGAGCAGTACTTC. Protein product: CASHEWTANEQYF.

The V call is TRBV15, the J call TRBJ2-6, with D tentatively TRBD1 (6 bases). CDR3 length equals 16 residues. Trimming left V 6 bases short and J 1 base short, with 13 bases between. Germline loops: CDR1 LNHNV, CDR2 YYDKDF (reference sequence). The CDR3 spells CATRNWGRSGANVLTF. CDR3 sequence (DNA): TGTGCCACCAGGAACTGGGGGCGATCTGGGGCCAACGTCCTGACTTTC.

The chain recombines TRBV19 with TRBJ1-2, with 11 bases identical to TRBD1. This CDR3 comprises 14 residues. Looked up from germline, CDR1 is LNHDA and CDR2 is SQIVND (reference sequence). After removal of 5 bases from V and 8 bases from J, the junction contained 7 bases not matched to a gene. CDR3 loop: CASSWTGGRMGYTF. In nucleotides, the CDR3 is TGTGCCAGTAGTTGGACAGGGGGCAGAATGGGCTACACCTTC.

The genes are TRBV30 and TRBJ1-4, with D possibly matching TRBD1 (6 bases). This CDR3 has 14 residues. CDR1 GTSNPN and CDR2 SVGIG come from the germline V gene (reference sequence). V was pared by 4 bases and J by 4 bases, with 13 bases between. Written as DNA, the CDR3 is TGTGCCTGGACCCCACAGGGAAATAATGAAAAACTGTTTTTT. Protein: CAWTPQGNNEKLFF. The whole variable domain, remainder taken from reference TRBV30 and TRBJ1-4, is SQTIHQWPATLVQPVGSPLSLECTVEGTSNPNLYWYRQAAGRGLQLLFYSVGIGQISSEVPQNLSASRPQDRQFILSSKKLLLSDSGFYLCAWTPQGNNEKLFFGSGTQLSVL.

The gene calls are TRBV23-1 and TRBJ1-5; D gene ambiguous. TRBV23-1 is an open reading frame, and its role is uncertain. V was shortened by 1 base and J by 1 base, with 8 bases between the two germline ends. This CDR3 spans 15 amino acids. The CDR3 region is CASSQYSGSNQPQHF. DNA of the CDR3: TGCGCCAGCAGTCAATATAGCGGCAGCAATCAGCCCCAGCATTTT.

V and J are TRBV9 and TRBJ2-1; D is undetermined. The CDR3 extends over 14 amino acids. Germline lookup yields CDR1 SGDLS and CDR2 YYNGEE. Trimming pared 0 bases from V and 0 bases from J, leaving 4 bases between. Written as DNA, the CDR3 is TGTGCCAGCAGCGTAGACAGCTCCTACAATGAGCAGTTCTTC. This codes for CASSVDSSYNEQFF.

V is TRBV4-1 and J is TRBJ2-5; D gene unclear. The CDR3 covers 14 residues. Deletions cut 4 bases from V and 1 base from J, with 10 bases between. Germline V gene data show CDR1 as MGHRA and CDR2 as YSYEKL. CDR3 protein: CASSPGLFQETQYF. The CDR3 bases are TGCGCCAGCAGCCCGGGTCTTTTCCAAGAGACCCAGTACTTC.

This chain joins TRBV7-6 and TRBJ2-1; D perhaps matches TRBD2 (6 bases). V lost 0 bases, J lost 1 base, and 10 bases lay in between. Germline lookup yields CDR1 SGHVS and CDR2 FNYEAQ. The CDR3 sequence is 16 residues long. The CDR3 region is CASSLAGGYSYNEQFF. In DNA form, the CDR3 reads TGTGCCAGCAGCTTAGCGGGAGGCTATTCCTACAATGAGCAGTTCTTC.